Below, 15 T cell receptor beta chains from the same sample are listed, as sequenced in a study of blood T cell repertoires in COVID-19. TCRdb's copy holds only in-frame clones and misses some; the assay was immunoSEQ multiplex PCR. The data contain over 110,000 clones, roughly 79% of them singletons. Sequencing was done on a sample of peripheral blood. These receptor sequences come from a human donor in a cohort sampled during active COVID-19.

This clone has only one observation. The chain employs TRBV19 and TRBJ1-1; D is ambiguous. V lost 1 base and J lost 4, with 10 bases in between. Germline V gives CDR1 LNHDA, CDR2 SQIVND (reference sequence). This CDR3 contains 14 residues. DNA for the CDR3: TGTGCCAGTAGTATAGCTGGGCTGAGCACTGAAGCTTTCTTT. This sequence encodes CASSIAGLSTEAFF. Combining the CDR3 with reference TRBV19 and TRBJ1-1 gives the whole variable domain DGGITQSPKYLFRKEGQNVTLSCEQNLNHDAMYWYRQDPGQGLRLIYYSQIVNDFQKGDIAEGYSVSREKKESFPLTVTSAQKNPTAFYLCASSIAGLSTEAFFGQGTRLTVV.

The V gene is TRBV3-1 (or the pseudogene TRBV3-2), the J gene TRBJ2-7; maybe TRBD2 (5 bases). Germline V lookup: CDR1 LGHDT, CDR2 YNNKEL (reference sequence). The CDR3 has 15 residues. The ends were cut back, 2 bases at V and 6 bases at J, with 17 bases in the middle. CDR3 in amino acids: CASSQLIASSSEQYF. In DNA, the CDR3 is TGTGCCAGCAGCCAACTAATAGCGAGCAGCTCCGAGCAGTACTTC.

The gene calls are TRBV29-1 and TRBJ2-5, with 8 bases identical to TRBD1. V lost 3 bases and J lost 5; bases outside the gene matches: 8. Germline V CDR1 and CDR2: SQVTM, ANQGSEA. There are 14 residues in the CDR3. The CDR3 nucleotides are TGCAGCGTTGAGCGCAGGGGGCGCTGGGAGACCCAGTACTTC. Translating it yields CSVERRGRWETQYF.

This clone was detected a few times. This sequence joins TRBV5-1 and TRBJ2-2; D is perhaps TRBD2 (5 bases). The CDR3 loop spans 16 amino acids. Germline assignment: CDR1 SGHRS and CDR2 YFSETQ. The V and J ends lost 1 base and 5 bases respectively, with 15 bases between them. The DNA for the CDR3 is TGCGCCAGCAGCTTGCCGGGGTCGGCAGTTACCGGGGAGCTGTTTTTT. It yields the protein CASSLPGSAVTGELFF. The whole variable domain, remainder taken from reference TRBV5-1 and TRBJ2-2, is KAGVTQTPRYLIKTRGQQVTLSCSPISGHRSVSWYQQTPGQGLQFLFEYFSETQRNKGNFPGRFSGRQFSNSRSEMNVSTLELGDSALYLCASSLPGSAVTGELFFGEGSRLTVL.

This clone was recorded once. The V call is TRBV10-3, the J call TRBJ2-7; 10 nucleotides agree with TRBD1. Germline V CDR1 and CDR2: ENHRY, SYGVKD. The length of the CDR3 is 16 residues. With V trimmed by 3 bases and J by 3 bases, 8 bases remained unmatched. DNA of the CDR3: TGTGCCATCAGTGACCCTGACAGGGGGCACGACTACGAGCAGTACTTC. This translates into CAISDPDRGHDYEQYF.

The chain carries TRBV24-1 and TRBJ2-7; D ambiguous. The CDR3 runs 15 residues. Germline-derived CDR1 and CDR2 are KGHDR and SFDVKD. V gave up 1 base and J gave up 0 bases, with 9 bases separating them. The CDR3 region is CATSDLEIGSYEQYF. CDR3 in DNA: TGTGCCACCAGTGATTTAGAGATCGGCTCCTACGAGCAGTACTTC.

The chain uses TRBV5-1 and TRBJ2-1; the D is unclear. CDR3 length equals 14 residues. The V gene lost 2 bases and the J gene lost 5 bases, with 11 bases spanning the gap. Germline CDR1 SGHRS, CDR2 YFSETQ. DNA for the CDR3: TGCGCCAGCAGCTTATTATCCCTCCACAATGAGCAGTTCTTC. Its translation: CASSLLSLHNEQFF.

J is TRBJ2-7 and V is TRBV11-2; 10 nucleotides agree with TRBD2. Germline CDR1 and CDR2: SGHAT and FQNNGV. CDR3 length: 15 amino acids. With 5 bases clipped from V and 4 bases from J, the junction kept 8 bases outside the gene matches. The CDR3 loop is CASSSLLAGGYEQYF. In DNA form, the CDR3 reads TGTGCCAGCAGCAGCCTATTAGCGGGAGGATACGAGCAGTACTTC.

In this sample, this clone turned up once. The chain carries TRBV3-1 (or the pseudogene TRBV3-2) and TRBJ1-5; D is possibly TRBD1 (6 bases). Germline V gene data show CDR1 as LGHDT and CDR2 as YNNKEL (reference sequence). There are 12 residues in the CDR3. Trimming left V 10 bases short and J 3 bases short, with 10 bases between. The CDR3 spells CATGQTNQPQHF. The DNA of the CDR3 is TGTGCCACCGGACAGACCAATCAGCCCCAGCATTTT.

The chain combines TRBV10-3 with TRBJ2-7; 11 positions agree with TRBD1. The CDR3 contains 15 residues. The V gene end was trimmed by 0 bases and the J gene end by 3 bases; junction bases not matched to a gene: 1. The germline V gene has CDR1 ENHRY and CDR2 SYGVKD. CDR3 protein: CAISESGQGVYEQYF. The CDR3 DNA reads TGTGCCATCAGTGAGTCGGGACAGGGGGTCTACGAGCAGTACTTC.

The chain links TRBV7-9 to TRBJ2-1, with D tentatively TRBD1 (8 bases). Germline V gene lookup returns CDR1 SEHNR and CDR2 FQNEAQ (reference sequence). The V gene lost 3 bases and the J gene lost 5 bases, with 26 bases spanning the gap. The CDR3 runs to 19 residues. CDR3 loop: CASSFRTGRVQVRDNEQFF. As DNA, the CDR3 is TGTGCCAGCAGCTTCAGGACAGGGAGGGTTCAGGTGAGGGACAATGAGCAGTTCTTC.

This chain connects TRBV29-1 to TRBJ2-3, with TRBD2 matching 10 bases. V lost 4 bases, J lost 0 bases, and 4 bases stayed unmatched. Per the germline V gene, CDR1 is SQVTM and CDR2 is ANQGSEA. The CDR3 contains 15 residues. The DNA of the CDR3 is TGCAGCGTTGCAGCTAGCGGGAGAAGCACAGATACGCAGTATTTT. It specifies CSVAASGRSTDTQYF.

This clone has more than one count but fewer than ten. V usage is TRBV28 and J usage is TRBJ2-1; weak D call: TRBD2 (5 bases). V shed 5 bases and J shed 1 base, with 21 bases lying between them. Germline loops: CDR1 MDHEN, CDR2 SYDVKM. The CDR3 runs to 18 residues. In DNA form, the CDR3 reads TGTGCCAGCAGTAGCGGTGTGGGTATCAGTTCGTCCTACAATGAGCAGTTCTTC. It is translated as CASSSGVGISSSYNEQFF.

This clone was recorded once. V is TRBV5-1 and J is TRBJ2-7, with 8 bases matching TRBD2. V was clipped by 0 bases and J by 1 base; unmatched bases: 18. Per germline, CDR1 SGHRS and CDR2 YFSETQ. The CDR3 loop spans 20 amino acids. Here the CDR3 DNA reads TGCGCCAGCAGCTTGGGGGCCTTGGGGTACCATAGCGGGAAATCCTACGAGCAGTACTTC. The encoded protein is CASSLGALGYHSGKSYEQYF.

The count of this clone is one. This chain uses TRBV18 with TRBJ2-1; D is unclear. Germline lookup yields CDR1 KGHSH and CDR2 LQKENI. V shed 3 bases and J shed 0 bases, with 9 bases lying between them. The CDR3 extends over 15 amino acids. The CDR3 protein is CASSPSWSSYNEQFF. The DNA of the CDR3 is TGTGCCAGCTCACCCAGTTGGAGCTCCTACAATGAGCAGTTCTTC.